This entry concerns a single TCR beta chain. What it binds is unknown. The data originate from a study of regulatory T cells in long-lasting Graves disease. Time point of the sample: persistent/refractory GD, antithyroid drugs over 5 years with positive TRAb. RNA extracted from PBMCs served as the sequencing template. Whole-study results and caveats: The number of shared public clonotypes was higher in persistent patients (roughly 3,000) than new patients (roughly 970).

Construction of the TCR beta libraries employed iRepertoire HTBI primers in conjunction with Arm-PCR of CDR3 regions. Original processing methods: About 62 TRBV and 11 to 15 TRBJ segments were identified across samples. TCRdb reprocessed the multiplex PCR reads with MiXCR, giving one entry per CDR3 protein. These V and J calls are TCRdb output, not the study's own analysis. Of 400,000 to 500,000 distinct CDR3 sequences detected, about 21% appear once; the ten largest clones hold around 15%. The J segment lost 10 bases and the V segment lost 6 bases, leaving 10 bases of the junction unmatched. CDR3 length equals 13 residues. From germline, CDR1 is MDHEN and CDR2 SYDVKM.

This material consisted of peripheral blood mononuclear cells (PBMCs), taken when the disease was refractory, from a patient treated with antithyroid drugs. The sequence derives from a female donor with Graves disease. The V gene is TRBV28, the J gene TRBJ2-3; 7 positions agree with TRBD2. CDR3 coding DNA: TGTGCCAGCAGGGGGGGGGGACCCGGTCCGCAGTATTTT. This encodes CASRGGGPGPQYF.